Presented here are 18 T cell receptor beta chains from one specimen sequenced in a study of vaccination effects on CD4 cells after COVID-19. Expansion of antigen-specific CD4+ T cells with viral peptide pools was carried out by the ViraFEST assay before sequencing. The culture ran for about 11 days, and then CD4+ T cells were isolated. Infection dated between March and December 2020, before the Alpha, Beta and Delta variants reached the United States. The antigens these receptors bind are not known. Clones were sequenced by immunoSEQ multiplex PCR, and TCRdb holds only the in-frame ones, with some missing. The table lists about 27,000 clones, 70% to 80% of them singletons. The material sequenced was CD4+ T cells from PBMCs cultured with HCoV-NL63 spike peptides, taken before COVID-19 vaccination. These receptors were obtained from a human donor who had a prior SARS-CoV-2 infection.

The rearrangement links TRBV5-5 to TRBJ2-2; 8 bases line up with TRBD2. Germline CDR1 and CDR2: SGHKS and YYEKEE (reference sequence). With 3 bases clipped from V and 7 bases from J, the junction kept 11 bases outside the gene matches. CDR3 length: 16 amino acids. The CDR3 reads CASSSLGTSRIGELFF. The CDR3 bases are TGTGCCAGCAGCTCTTTGGGGACTAGTAGGATCGGGGAGCTGTTTTTT.

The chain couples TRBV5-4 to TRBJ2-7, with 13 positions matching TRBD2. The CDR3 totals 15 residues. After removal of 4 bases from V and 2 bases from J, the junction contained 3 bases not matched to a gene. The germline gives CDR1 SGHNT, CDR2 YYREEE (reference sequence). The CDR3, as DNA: TGTGCCAGCAGCCCGGGACTAGCGGGACCCTACGAGCAGTACTTC. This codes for CASSPGLAGPYEQYF.

The CDR3 region is CATRPPGQGIYGYTF. The CDR3, as DNA: TGTGCCACAAGGCCGCCGGGACAGGGAATATATGGCTACACCTTC. The chain has TRBV6-5 and TRBJ1-2; 9 nucleotides line up with TRBD1. V was clipped by 10 bases and J by 5 bases; unmatched bases: 14. The CDR3 runs to 15 residues. CDR1 and CDR2 (germline): MNHEY, SVGAGI.

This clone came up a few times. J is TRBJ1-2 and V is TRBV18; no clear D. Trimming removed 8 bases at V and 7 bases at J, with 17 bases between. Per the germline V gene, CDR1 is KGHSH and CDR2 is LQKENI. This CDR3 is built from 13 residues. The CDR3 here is CASHNDPVGGYTF. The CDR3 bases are TGTGCCAGCCATAACGACCCGGTGGGTGGCTACACCTTC.

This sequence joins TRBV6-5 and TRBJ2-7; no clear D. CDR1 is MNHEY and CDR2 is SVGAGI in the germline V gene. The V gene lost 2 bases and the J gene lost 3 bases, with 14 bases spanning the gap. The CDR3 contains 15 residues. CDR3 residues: CASSYGLDAYYEQYF. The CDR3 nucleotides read TGTGCCAGCAGTTACGGCCTCGACGCTTACTACGAGCAGTACTTC.

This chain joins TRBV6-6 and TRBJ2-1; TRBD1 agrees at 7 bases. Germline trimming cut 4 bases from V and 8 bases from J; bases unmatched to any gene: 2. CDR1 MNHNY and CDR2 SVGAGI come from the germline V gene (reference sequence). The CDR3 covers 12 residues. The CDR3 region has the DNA TGTGCCAGCAGTTCCCAGGGGGATGAGCAGTTCTTC. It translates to CASSSQGDEQFF.

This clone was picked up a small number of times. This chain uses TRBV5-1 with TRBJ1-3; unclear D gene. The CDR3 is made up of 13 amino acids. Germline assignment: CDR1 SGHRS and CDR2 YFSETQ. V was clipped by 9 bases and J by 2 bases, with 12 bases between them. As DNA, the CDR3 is TGCGCCACCAAGTCGACAACTGGAAACACCATATATTTT. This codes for CATKSTTGNTIYF.

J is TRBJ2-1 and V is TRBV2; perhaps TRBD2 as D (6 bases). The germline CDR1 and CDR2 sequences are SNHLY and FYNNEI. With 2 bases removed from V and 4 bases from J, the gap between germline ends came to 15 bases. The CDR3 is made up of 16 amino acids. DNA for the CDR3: TGTGCCAGCAGTGAACTCCCCCGCGGGATTTACAATGAGCAGTTCTTC. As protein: CASSELPRGIYNEQFF. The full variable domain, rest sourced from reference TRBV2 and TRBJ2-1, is EPEVTQTPSHQVTQMGQEVILRCVPISNHLYFYWYRQILGQKVEFLVSFYNNEISEKSEIFDDQFSVERPDGSNFTLKIRSTKLEDSAMYFCASSELPRGIYNEQFFGPGTRLTVL.

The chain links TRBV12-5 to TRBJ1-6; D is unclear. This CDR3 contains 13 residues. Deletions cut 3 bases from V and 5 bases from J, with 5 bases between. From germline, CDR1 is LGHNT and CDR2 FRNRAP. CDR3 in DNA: TGTGCTAGTGGTTTAAACCATAATTCACCCCTCCACTTT. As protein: CASGLNHNSPLHF. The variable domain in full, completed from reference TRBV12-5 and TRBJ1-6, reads DARVTQTPRHKVTEMGQEVTMRCQPILGHNTVFWYRQTMMQGLELLAYFRNRAPLDDSGMPKDRFSAEMPDATLATLKIQPSEPRDSAVYFCASGLNHNSPLHFGNGTRLTVT.

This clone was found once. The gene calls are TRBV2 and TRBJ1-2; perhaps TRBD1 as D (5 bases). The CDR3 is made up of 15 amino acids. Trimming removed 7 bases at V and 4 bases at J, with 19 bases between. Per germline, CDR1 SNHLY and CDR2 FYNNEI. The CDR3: CASTGPRDFTYGYTF. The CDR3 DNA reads TGTGCCAGCACCGGACCTAGGGACTTCACCTATGGCTACACCTTC.

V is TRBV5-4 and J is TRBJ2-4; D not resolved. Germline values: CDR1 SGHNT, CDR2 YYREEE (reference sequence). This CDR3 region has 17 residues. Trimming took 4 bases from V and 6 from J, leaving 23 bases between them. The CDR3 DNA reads TGTGCCAGCAGCCCCCTCCCGGCGGTGGGCCTAACAAACATTCAGTACTTC. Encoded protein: CASSPLPAVGLTNIQYF.

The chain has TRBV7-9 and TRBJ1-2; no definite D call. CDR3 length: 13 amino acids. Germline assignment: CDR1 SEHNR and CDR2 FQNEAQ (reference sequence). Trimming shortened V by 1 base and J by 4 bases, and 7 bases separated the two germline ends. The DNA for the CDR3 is TGTGCCAGCAGCTTAGTAACGGGCTATGGCTACACCTTC. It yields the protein CASSLVTGYGYTF.

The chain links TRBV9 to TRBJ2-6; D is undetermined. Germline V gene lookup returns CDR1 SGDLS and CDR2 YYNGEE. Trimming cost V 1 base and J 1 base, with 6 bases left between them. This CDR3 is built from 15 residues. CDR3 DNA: TGTGCCAGCAGCGTACAGGCTTCTGGGGCCAACGTCCTGACTTTC. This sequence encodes CASSVQASGANVLTF.

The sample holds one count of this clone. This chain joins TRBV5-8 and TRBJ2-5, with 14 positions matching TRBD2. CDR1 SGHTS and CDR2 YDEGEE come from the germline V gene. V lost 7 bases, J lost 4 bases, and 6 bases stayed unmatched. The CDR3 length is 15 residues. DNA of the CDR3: TGTGCCAGCGGGCGACTAGCGGGAGGGGCAGAGACCCAGTACTTC. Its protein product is CASGRLAGGAETQYF.

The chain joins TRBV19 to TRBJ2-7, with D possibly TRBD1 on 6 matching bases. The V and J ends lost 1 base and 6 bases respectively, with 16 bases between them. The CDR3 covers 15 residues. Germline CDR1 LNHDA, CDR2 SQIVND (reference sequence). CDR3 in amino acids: CASSIVGTLTSEQYF. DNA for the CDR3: TGTGCCAGTAGTATAGTGGGGACATTAACGTCCGAGCAGTACTTC.

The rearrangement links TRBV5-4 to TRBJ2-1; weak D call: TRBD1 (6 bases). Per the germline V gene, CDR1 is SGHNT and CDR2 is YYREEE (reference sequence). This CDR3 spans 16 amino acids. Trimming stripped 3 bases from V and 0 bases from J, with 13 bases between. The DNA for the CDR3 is TGTGCCAGCAGCTCCCGAGGGGGAGACTCCTACAATGAGCAGTTCTTC. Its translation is CASSSRGGDSYNEQFF.

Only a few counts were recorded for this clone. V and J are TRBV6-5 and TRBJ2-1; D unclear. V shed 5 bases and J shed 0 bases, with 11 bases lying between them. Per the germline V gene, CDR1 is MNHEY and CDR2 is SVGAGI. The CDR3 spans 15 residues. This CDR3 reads CASSHTVSSYNEQFF. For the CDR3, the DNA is TGTGCCAGCAGTCACACTGTTAGCTCCTACAATGAGCAGTTCTTC.

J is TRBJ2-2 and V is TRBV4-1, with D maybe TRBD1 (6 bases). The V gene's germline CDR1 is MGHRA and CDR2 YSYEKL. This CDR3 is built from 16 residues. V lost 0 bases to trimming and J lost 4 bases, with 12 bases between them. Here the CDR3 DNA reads TGCGCCAGCAGCCAAGAGAGGACAGCTATCACCGGGGAGCTGTTTTTT. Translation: CASSQERTAITGELFF.